The 29 T cell receptor beta chains listed next were all sequenced from one sample in a study of blood T cell repertoires in COVID-19. Sequencing used immunoSEQ multiplex PCR; TCRdb keeps in-frame clones, though not all of them. The sample yields some 240,000 clones, roughly 85% seen once. Sequenced: peripheral blood. Every receptor here comes from a woman aged 65 to 85 with COVID-19, enrolled during active disease.

This chain connects TRBV11-3 to TRBJ1-1; D is ambiguous. The length of the CDR3 is 11 residues. Trimming took off 4 bases at V and 7 bases at J, with 7 bases between the two ends. Germline loops: CDR1 SGHNT, CDR2 YENEEA. CDR3 in amino acids: CASSYESEAFF. The CDR3 DNA sequence: TGTGCCAGCAGCTACGAGAGTGAAGCTTTCTTT.

The V and J genes are TRBV7-2 and TRBJ2-5; 7 nucleotides agree with TRBD2. This CDR3 spans 15 amino acids. V lost 1 base, J lost 1 base, and 3 bases stayed unmatched. Germline CDR1 and CDR2: SGHTA and FQGNSA. CDR3 nucleotide sequence: TGTGCCAGCAGCTTAGGGGCGGGGGTCCAAGAGACCCAGTACTTC. Protein: CASSLGAGVQETQYF.

This clone was counted between two and nine times. The chain links TRBV9 to TRBJ1-1, with D unresolved. V was trimmed by 1 base and J by 0 bases, leaving 7 bases between them. In germline, CDR1 is SGDLS, CDR2 YYNGEE. This CDR3 is built from 14 residues. The CDR3, as DNA: TGTGCCAGCAGCGTAACGACATTGAACACTGAAGCTTTCTTT. Its translation is CASSVTTLNTEAFF.

This rearrangement joins TRBV2 to TRBJ2-2; 12 nucleotides align to TRBD2. CDR3 length: 16 amino acids. The V gene's germline CDR1 is SNHLY and CDR2 FYNNEI. The V segment lost 6 bases and the J segment 4 bases; nucleotides outside the gene matches: 6. CDR3 nucleotides: TGTGCCAGCAGACCCCCTAGCGGGGGGGCCACCGGGGAGCTGTTTTTT. Amino acids: CASRPPSGGATGELFF.

The chain couples TRBV9 to TRBJ2-1, with TRBD1 matching 7 bases. CDR3 size: 14 residues. Trimming cost V 4 bases and J 7 bases; bases outside gene matches: 8. Germline CDR1 reads SGDLS; CDR2 reads YYNGEE. The CDR3 here is CASSQGTATNEQFF. CDR3 nucleotide sequence: TGTGCCAGCAGCCAAGGGACAGCGACTAATGAGCAGTTCTTC. The variable domain in full, completed from reference TRBV9 and TRBJ2-1, reads DSGVTQTPKHLITATGQRVTLRCSPRSGDLSVYWYQQSLDQGLQFLIQYYNGEERAKGNILERFSAQQFPDLHSELNLSSLELGDSALYFCASSQGTATNEQFFGPGTRLTVL.

The V and J genes are TRBV6-4 and TRBJ2-3; 8 positions match TRBD2. CDR3 size: 15 residues. The germline V gene encodes CDR1 MRHNA and CDR2 SNTAGT. Trimming at V came to 8 bases and at J to 2 bases, leaving 9 bases not matched to a gene. This CDR3 reads CASSMAGGYTDTQYF. The CDR3 DNA reads as TGTGCCAGCTCCATGGCGGGAGGCTACACAGATACGCAGTATTTT.

The chain joins TRBV7-2 to TRBJ2-6; possibly TRBD2 for D (7 bases). The CDR3 is 17 residues long. Germline CDR1 reads SGHTA; CDR2 reads FQGNSA. V lost 2 bases and J 2 bases, leaving 13 bases between the germline ends. The CDR3 DNA follows: TGTGCCAGCAGCTTAAGGGGGGGTTTAACTGGGGCCAACGTCCTGACTTTC. Protein sequence: CASSLRGGLTGANVLTF.

The chain combines TRBV7-2 with TRBJ2-5; 9 bases align to TRBD2. The CDR3 extends over 14 amino acids. CDR1 SGHTA and CDR2 FQGNSA come from the germline V gene. Trimming at V came to 5 bases and at J to 5 bases, leaving 6 bases not matched to a gene. The CDR3 nucleotides are TGTGCCAGCAGCCCCGGACTAGCGATTGAGACCCAGTACTTC. Amino acids: CASSPGLAIETQYF.

The chain has TRBV19 and TRBJ1-6, with D perhaps matching TRBD1 (6 bases). Trimming cost V 1 base and J 5 bases, with 15 bases left between them. This CDR3 has 17 amino acids. Germline CDR1 and CDR2: LNHDA and SQIVND (reference sequence). CDR3 sequence (DNA): TGTGCCAGTAGTATAGTCCTACAGGGATCTGATAATTCACCCCTCCACTTT. Protein: CASSIVLQGSDNSPLHF. The full variable domain, rest sourced from reference TRBV19 and TRBJ1-6, is DGGITQSPKYLFRKEGQNVTLSCEQNLNHDAMYWYRQDPGQGLRLIYYSQIVNDFQKGDIAEGYSVSREKKESFPLTVTSAQKNPTAFYLCASSIVLQGSDNSPLHFGNGTRLTVT.

The chain links TRBV9 to TRBJ1-3; 9 nucleotides match TRBD1. Germline V gene lookup returns CDR1 SGDLS and CDR2 YYNGEE. V was clipped by 4 bases and J by 4 bases; unmatched bases: 12. The CDR3 sequence is 17 residues long. CDR3 in amino acids: CASSSGTGILGGNTIYF. CDR3 coding DNA: TGTGCCAGCAGCTCCGGGACAGGGATCTTGGGGGGAAACACCATATATTTT.

The rearrangement links TRBV27 to TRBJ1-6, with TRBD1 as a possible D gene (5 bases). Between the trimmed V and J ends, which lost 2 bases and 11 bases, there was a span of 10 bases. The germline V gene has CDR1 MNHEY and CDR2 SMNVEV (reference sequence). The CDR3 loop spans 13 amino acids. The CDR3 loop reads CASSLMSGPPLHF. The CDR3 region has the DNA TGTGCCAGCAGTTTAATGTCAGGGCCACCCCTCCACTTT.

The chain has TRBV11-3 and TRBJ2-1, with 8 bases aligning to TRBD2. The CDR3 is 16 amino acids. After removal of 1 base from V and 3 bases from J, the junction contained 5 bases not matched to a gene. CDR1 and CDR2 from the germline V gene are SGHNT and YENEEA. The CDR3 here is CASSLGASGSYNEQFF. CDR3 nucleotide sequence: TGTGCCAGCAGCTTAGGGGCGAGCGGGAGCTACAATGAGCAGTTCTTC.

The V and J genes are TRBV5-4 and TRBJ2-5, with 9 bases identical to TRBD2. Looked up from germline, CDR1 is SGHNT and CDR2 is YYREEE (reference sequence). Trimming took 1 base from V and 7 from J; bases not matched to a gene: 2. CDR3 size: 13 residues. The CDR3 region is CASSLFSGGTQYF. In DNA form, the CDR3 reads TGTGCCAGCAGCTTGTTTAGCGGGGGGACCCAGTACTTC.

This clone was seen only a few times. The chain joins TRBV19 to TRBJ2-2; possibly TRBD2 for D (6 bases). CDR1 is LNHDA, CDR2 SQIVND, per germline (reference sequence). This CDR3 has 15 residues. Trimming left V 3 bases short and J 4 bases short, with 12 bases between. The CDR3 DNA sequence: TGTGCCAGTAGTATTGGGGCGCGGGGCACCGGGGAGCTGTTTTTT. Encoded protein: CASSIGARGTGELFF.

On this clone: A junction end diverges from the germline sequence, so it may reflect a read error. The genes are TRBV7-7 and TRBJ1-3; 7 positions match TRBD1. The CDR3 is made up of 15 amino acids. In germline, CDR1 is SSHAT, CDR2 FNYEAQ (reference sequence). CDR3 amino acids: CASSLDTGAGNTIYF. For the CDR3, the DNA is TGTGCTAGCAGCTTAGACACAGGGGCCGGAAACACCATATATTTT.

The rearrangement uses TRBV6-2 or TRBV6-3 and TRBJ1-1; D not resolved. From germline, CDR1 is MNHEY and CDR2 SVGEGT. The CDR3 sequence is 14 residues long. Trimming pared 5 bases from V and 0 bases from J, leaving 10 bases between. This CDR3 is CASSIAGLNTEAFF. The CDR3 DNA reads TGTGCCAGCAGTATCGCAGGTTTGAACACTGAAGCTTTCTTT.

The chain links TRBV5-6 to TRBJ1-6; maybe TRBD1 (6 bases). Germline V CDR1 and CDR2: SGHDT, YYEEEE. With 4 bases removed from V and 6 bases from J, the gap between germline ends came to 11 bases. This CDR3 has 14 residues. The CDR3 here is CASSTGQLNSPLHF. In DNA form, the CDR3 reads TGTGCCAGCAGCACCGGACAGCTTAATTCACCCCTCCACTTT.

Written as DNA, the CDR3 is TGTGCCACCAGGGGGACGGGAGTGGGCACAGATACGCAGTATTTT. It specifies CATRGTGVGTDTQYF. The chain employs TRBV24-1 and TRBJ2-3, with TRBD2 as a possible D gene (6 bases). Trimming removed 7 bases at V and 1 base at J, with 14 bases between. CDR1 KGHDR and CDR2 SFDVKD come from the germline V gene. This CDR3 contains 15 residues.

The chain uses TRBV5-6 and TRBJ1-1; unclear D gene. The CDR3 totals 14 residues. V lost 4 bases and J 10 bases, leaving 20 bases between the germline ends. CDR1 is SGHDT, CDR2 YYEEEE, per germline. The CDR3 protein is CASSPTTSDDLAFF. The CDR3 DNA is TGTGCCAGCAGCCCCACTACGTCAGACGATTTAGCTTTCTTT. The full variable domain, rest sourced from reference TRBV5-6 and TRBJ1-1, is DAGVTQSPTHLIKTRGQQVTLRCSPKSGHDTVSWYQQALGQGPQFIFQYYEEEERQRGNFPDRFSGHQFPNYSSELNVNALLLGDSALYLCASSPTTSDDLAFFGQGTRLTVV.

V is TRBV30 and J is TRBJ2-3; TRBD1 might be the D (6 bases). Trimming took 4 bases from V and 7 from J, leaving 15 bases between them. Germline CDR1 GTSNPN, CDR2 SVGIG (reference sequence). The CDR3 sequence is 13 residues long. The CDR3 here is CAWMGAIRNTQYF. In nucleotides, the CDR3 is TGTGCCTGGATGGGGGCCATTAGGAATACGCAGTATTTT. The entire variable domain, with the rest obtained from reference TRBV30 and TRBJ2-3, is as follows: SQTIHQWPATLVQPVGSPLSLECTVEGTSNPNLYWYRQAAGRGLQLLFYSVGIGQISSEVPQNLSASRPQDRQFILSSKKLLLSDSGFYLCAWMGAIRNTQYFGPGTRLTVL.

The rearrangement joins TRBV6-6 to TRBJ1-3, with 10 bases identical to TRBD1. J gave up 13 bases and V 4 bases, and 13 bases lay outside the gene matches. This CDR3 is built from 15 residues. Germline values: CDR1 MNHNY, CDR2 SVGAGI (reference sequence). This CDR3 is CASSSAGQGTALIYF. CDR3 coding DNA: TGTGCCAGCAGTTCCGCGGGACAGGGGACGGCGTTGATATATTTT.

This clone was seen more than once but under ten times. The chain couples TRBV1 to TRBJ1-5. TRBV1 is a pseudogene. The CDR3 runs to 17 residues. CDR3 DNA: TGCACCAGCAGCCAGATTGACCCCCGGGTTGGCAATCAGCCCCAGCATTTT. Translating gives CTSSQIDPRVGNQPQHF.

The rearrangement joins TRBV5-1 to TRBJ1-6; maybe TRBD1 (5 bases). The CDR3 loop spans 16 amino acids. The germline gives CDR1 SGHRS, CDR2 YFSETQ. Between the trimmed V and J ends, which lost 2 bases and 7 bases, there was a span of 16 bases. CDR3 sequence (DNA): TGCGCCAGCAGCTTCACCCCCGGGACTGAAAATTCACCCCTCCACTTT. As protein: CASSFTPGTENSPLHF.

This rearrangement joins TRBV9 to TRBJ1-4; no firm D call. Trimming took 0 bases from V and 3 from J, leaving 9 bases between them. Germline-derived CDR1 and CDR2 are SGDLS and YYNGEE. The CDR3 runs 15 residues. The CDR3 is CASSVVPDPNEKLFF. The DNA for the CDR3 is TGTGCCAGCAGCGTAGTTCCAGATCCTAATGAAAAACTGTTTTTT.

This sequence joins TRBV5-1 and TRBJ2-1; 9 bases agree with TRBD2. Per the germline V gene, CDR1 is SGHRS and CDR2 is YFSETQ. V lost 1 base, J lost 7 bases, and 12 bases stayed unmatched. The CDR3 contains 17 residues. CDR3: CASSLTSGSAGGNEQFF. As DNA, the CDR3 is TGCGCCAGCAGCTTGACGAGCGGGAGCGCGGGAGGGAATGAGCAGTTCTTC.

V usage is TRBV9 and J usage is TRBJ1-1; D is unresolved. Germline CDR1 SGDLS, CDR2 YYNGEE. V lost 0 bases to trimming and J lost 10 bases, with 19 bases between them. The length of the CDR3 is 15 residues. In DNA form, the CDR3 reads TGTGCCAGCAGCGTAGACCCGGGGTCCTCCGGCAGAGCTTTCTTT. This sequence encodes CASSVDPGSSGRAFF.

The chain carries TRBV5-8 and TRBJ1-1; D gene ambiguous. CDR1 is SGHTS, CDR2 YDEGEE, per germline. The CDR3 runs to 10 residues. The ends were cut back, 5 bases at V and 4 bases at J, with 3 bases in the middle. In DNA, the CDR3 is TGTGCCAGCAGGGCCACTGAAGCTTTCTTT. Protein sequence: CASRATEAFF. The full variable domain, completed using reference TRBV5-8 and TRBJ1-1, is EAGVTQSPTHLIKTRGQQATLRCSPISGHTSVYWYQQALGLGLQFLLWYDEGEERNRGNFPPRFSGRQFPNYSSELNVNALELEDSALYLCASRATEAFFGQGTRLTVV.

CDR3 sequence: CASSDQGSLNTEAFF. The CDR3 coding sequence is TGTGCCAGCAGTGATCAGGGCTCTCTGAACACTGAAGCTTTCTTT. V and J are TRBV6-1 and TRBJ1-1; weak D call: TRBD1 (5 bases). The CDR3 contains 15 residues. Looked up from germline, CDR1 is MNHNS and CDR2 is SASEGT. With 3 bases removed from V and 0 bases from J, the gap between germline ends came to 11 bases.

There are a few counts of this clone. The chain links TRBV18 to TRBJ2-1, with a weak D call TRBD2 (5 bases). V was trimmed by 4 bases and J by 0 bases, leaving 10 bases between them. Germline V CDR1 and CDR2: KGHSH, LQKENI. This CDR3 is 15 amino acids long. CDR3 loop: CASSQDWSSYNEQFF. Written as DNA, the CDR3 is TGTGCCAGCTCACAGGACTGGAGCTCCTACAATGAGCAGTTCTTC.